The T cell receptor (beta chain) described here comes from a study of T cell changes during pregnancy in multiple sclerosis. The CDR3 runs to 14 residues. Germline values: CDR1 MNHNY, CDR2 SVGAGI (reference sequence). V lost 6 bases to trimming and J lost 5 bases, with 11 bases between them. Sequenced by immunoSEQ multiplex PCR; TCRdb stores in-frame clones only, minus some. In the table there are under 55,000 clones, around 90% of which are singletons. The sequence was obtained from a female donor with multiple sclerosis, enrolled in a pregnancy study. This chain uses TRBV6-6 with TRBJ1-6; D ambiguous. Sequenced here: CD8+ T cells from peripheral blood mononuclear cells, sampled after pregnancy. The CDR3 loop reads CASRTMGDNSPLHF. The DNA of the CDR3 is TGTGCCAGCAGAACGATGGGAGATAATTCACCCCTCCACTTT.